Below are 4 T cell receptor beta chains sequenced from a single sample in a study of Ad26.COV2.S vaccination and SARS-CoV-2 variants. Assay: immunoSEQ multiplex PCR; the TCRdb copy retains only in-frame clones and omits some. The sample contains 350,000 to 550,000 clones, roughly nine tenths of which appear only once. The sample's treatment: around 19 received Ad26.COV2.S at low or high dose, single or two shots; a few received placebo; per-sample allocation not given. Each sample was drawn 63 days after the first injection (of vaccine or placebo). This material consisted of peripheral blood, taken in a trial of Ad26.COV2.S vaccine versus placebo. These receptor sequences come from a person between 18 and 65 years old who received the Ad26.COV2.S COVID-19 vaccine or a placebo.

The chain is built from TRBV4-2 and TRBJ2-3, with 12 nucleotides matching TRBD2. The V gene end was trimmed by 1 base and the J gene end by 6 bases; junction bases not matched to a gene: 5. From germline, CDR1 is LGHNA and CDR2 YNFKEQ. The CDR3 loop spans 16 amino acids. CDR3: CASSQGSSGGADTQYF. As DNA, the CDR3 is TGTGCCAGCAGCCAAGGGTCTAGCGGGGGGGCGGATACGCAGTATTTT.

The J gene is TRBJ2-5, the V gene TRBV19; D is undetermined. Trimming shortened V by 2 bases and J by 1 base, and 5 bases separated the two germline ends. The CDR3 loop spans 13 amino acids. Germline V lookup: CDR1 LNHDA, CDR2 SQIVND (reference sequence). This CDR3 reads CASSINLQETQYF. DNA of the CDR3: TGTGCCAGTAGTATAAATCTCCAAGAGACCCAGTACTTC.

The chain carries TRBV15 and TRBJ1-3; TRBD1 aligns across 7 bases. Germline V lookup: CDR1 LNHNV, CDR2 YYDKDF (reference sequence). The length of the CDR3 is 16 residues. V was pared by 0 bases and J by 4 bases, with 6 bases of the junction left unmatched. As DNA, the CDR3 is TGTGCCACCAGCAGAGACCCCACAGGGGTGGGAAACACCATATATTTT. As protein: CATSRDPTGVGNTIYF.

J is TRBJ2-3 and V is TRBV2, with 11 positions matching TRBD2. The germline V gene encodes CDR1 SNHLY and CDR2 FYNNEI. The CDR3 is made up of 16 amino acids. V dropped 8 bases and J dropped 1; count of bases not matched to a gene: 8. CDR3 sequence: CASGSGSGGGTDTQYF. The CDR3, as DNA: TGTGCCAGCGGCAGCGGTAGCGGGGGGGGCACAGATACGCAGTATTTT.